The clone carrying this T cell receptor (beta chain) has only one observation. This entry belongs to a study of blood T cell repertoires in COVID-19. In the study overall: COVID-19 samples from acute and convalescent phases originated in the United States, Italy and Spain. PBMCs, B-cell-depleted T cells, or T cells provided the cDNA or gDNA that made up the material.

As originally analysed: Amplified reference gene primers provided the basis for estimating nucleated cell counts. TCRdb's table, derived via immunoSEQ multiplex PCR, lists solely in-frame clones and lacks some. That table gives V, J and clone size, and the DNA gave D and trimming. The table includes 130,000 to 150,000 clones, over 70% detected once. The clonotype comes from a man aged 65 to 79 who had recovered from COVID-19. Sequences were obtained from peripheral blood.

The CDR3 spells CAISESALAGYEQFF. The CDR3 DNA reads TGTGCCATCAGTGAGTCAGCACTAGCGGGTTATGAGCAGTTCTTC. This chain links TRBV10-3 with TRBJ2-1; the match to TRBD2 covers 9 bases. This CDR3 has 15 amino acids. Germline CDR1 reads ENHRY; CDR2 reads SYGVKD. The V segment lost 0 bases and the J segment 8 bases; nucleotides outside the gene matches: 5.